This T cell receptor (beta chain) stems from a study of cytomegalovirus exposure and HLA in healthy donors. PCR employed 60 Vbeta and 13 Jbeta primers. Generated by immunoSEQ multiplex PCR, the TCRdb table keeps only in-frame clones and is missing some. The table has about 65,000 clones, over 50% seen once. Germline values: CDR1 SGHAT, CDR2 FQDESV (reference sequence). The CDR3 is 17 residues long. The junction had 15 bases not matched to a gene; V was cut back by 6 bases and J by 2 bases. The clonotype comes from a man younger than 45 in good health and CMV-seronegative. Material: PBMCs. The chain has TRBV11-1 and TRBJ2-7; 8 nucleotides line up with TRBD1. The DNA for the CDR3 is TGTGCCAGCAGTCTGGTGGACAGGGACGACCCAACCTACGAGCAGTACTTC. Translation: CASSLVDRDDPTYEQYF.